These 21 T cell receptor beta chains were all obtained from the same sample, sequenced in a study of T cells in Graves' hyperthyroidism and ophthalmopathy. The investigators amplified TCR beta CDR3 regions from RNA transcripts. Primed by the HTBI set, a first-round RT-PCR was run on the TCR CDR3. TCRdb called the multiplex PCR reads again in MiXCR, with one record for every CDR3 protein. Among hundreds of thousands of distinct CDR3 sequences, 35% to 55% were seen once, and the ten largest hold 8.2%. Sequenced material: peripheral blood or thyroid tissue (not recorded which). The receptors stem from a woman between 18 and 29 years old with Graves' hyperthyroidism.

This clonotype was seen more than once but under ten times. The rearrangement joins TRBV7-3 to TRBJ1-4; D possibly corresponds to TRBD1 (6 bases). The germline V gene has CDR1 SGHTA and CDR2 FQGTGA. This CDR3 comprises 12 residues. V lost 5 bases to trimming and J lost 7 bases, with 8 bases between them. Here the CDR3 DNA reads TGTGCCAGCAGCCCGGACAGTGAAAAACTGTTTTTT. This sequence encodes CASSPDSEKLFF.

This clonotype showed up just a few times. The V and J genes are TRBV2 and TRBJ2-2; D remains ambiguous. The germline gives CDR1 SNHLY, CDR2 FYNNEI. V was shortened by 2 bases and J by 2 bases, with 6 bases between the two germline ends. This CDR3 has 14 residues. CDR3 in DNA: TGTGCCAGCAGTGAAAACCGTAACACCGGGGAGCTGTTTTTT. Its protein is CASSENRNTGELFF.

Only a few counts were recorded for this clonotype. The V gene is TRBV7-2, the J gene TRBJ1-6; D uncertain. The germline V and J ends were trimmed by 0 bases and 0 bases, with 12 bases remaining between them. Germline V CDR1 and CDR2: SGHTA, FQGNSA. The CDR3 has 18 amino acids. The chain's CDR3 is CASSLARTPSSYNSPLHF. Here the CDR3 DNA reads TGTGCCAGCAGCTTAGCTAGGACTCCGAGCTCCTATAATTCACCCCTCCACTTT.

This clonotype was counted ten times or more. The chain recombines TRBV10-3 with TRBJ1-1; D not resolved. Trimming took 3 bases from V and 3 from J, leaving 14 bases between them. The CDR3 consists of 15 residues. Germline V lookup: CDR1 ENHRY, CDR2 SYGVKD. The CDR3 coding sequence is TGTGCCATCAGTGACCCTCCTTCTAGTGACACTGAAGCTTTCTTT. Translation gives CAISDPPSSDTEAFF.

The rearrangement uses TRBV12-3 or TRBV12-4 and TRBJ2-5, with 8 bases lining up with TRBD1. Unmatched junction bases numbered 8, after V lost 6 bases and J lost 5 bases. This CDR3 spans 14 amino acids. The CDR3 region has the DNA TGTGCCAGCAGCCGACGAACAGGGGGTGAGACCCAGTACTTC. The encoded protein is CASSRRTGGETQYF.

This clonotype was picked up many times. The chain recombines TRBV7-3 with TRBJ2-7; the D call may be TRBD1 or TRBD2 (5 bases each). Trimming shortened V by 6 bases and J by 6 bases, and 15 bases separated the two germline ends. Germline V gene lookup returns CDR1 SGHTA and CDR2 FQGTGA. CDR3 length equals 13 residues. The DNA for the CDR3 is TGTGCCAGCAGTCAATCAGCAGGGAGCGAGCAGTACTTC. This sequence encodes CASSQSAGSEQYF.

About this clonotype: A much larger clone lies a single base off, so this may be a read error. The chain carries TRBV10-2 and TRBJ2-6; no firm D call. CDR3 length: 17 amino acids. Germline lookup yields CDR1 WSHSY and CDR2 SAAADI. CDR3 nucleotide sequence: TGCGCCGGCAGTGAGCCTGAAGGGTGGTACGGGGCCAACGTCCTGACTTTC. Amino acid sequence: CAGSEPEGWYGANVLTF.

The rearrangement uses TRBV7-9 and TRBJ2-5; 8 bases fit TRBD1. V shed 3 bases and J 5 bases; nucleotides not matched to a gene: 5. Germline lookup yields CDR1 SEHNR and CDR2 FQNEAQ (reference sequence). The CDR3 runs 14 residues. This CDR3 is CASSFPTGVETQYF. The CDR3 nucleotides are TGTGCCAGCAGCTTCCCGACAGGGGTCGAGACCCAGTACTTC.

The rearrangement links TRBV12-3 or TRBV12-4 to TRBJ1-2; 9 positions agree with TRBD1. The ends lost 3 bases at V and 8 bases at J; junction bases unmatched: 4. The CDR3 is made up of 13 amino acids. CDR3 loop: CASSFWTGEGYTF. The CDR3 nucleotides read TGTGCCAGCAGTTTCTGGACAGGGGAGGGCTACACCTTC.

This clonotype has a handful of counts. The rearrangement uses TRBV24-1 and TRBJ1-1; no reliable D call. CDR3 size: 12 residues. CDR1 and CDR2 (germline): KGHDR, SFDVKD. Trimming took 0 bases from V and 7 from J, leaving 5 bases between them. CDR3 nucleotides: TGTGCCACCAGTGATTTGCTGGGTGAAGCTTTCTTT. It codes for CATSDLLGEAFF.

This clonotype has just a few counts. The V and J genes are TRBV7-2 and TRBJ2-7; 13 positions match TRBD2. J was trimmed by 4 bases and V by 4 bases; bases with no gene match: 13. The length of the CDR3 is 18 residues. The germline CDR1 and CDR2 sequences are SGHTA and FQGNSA. The CDR3 spells CASSSGTSGNGPLYEQYF. The CDR3 DNA sequence: TGTGCCAGCAGCTCCGGGACTAGCGGGAACGGCCCTCTGTACGAGCAGTACTTC.

V gene TRBV6-4 combines with J gene TRBJ2-2; 7 positions agree with TRBD1. CDR3 length: 17 residues. Germline V CDR1 and CDR2: MRHNA, SNTAGT. V was clipped by 0 bases and J by 6 bases; unmatched bases: 10. CDR3 DNA: TGTGCCAGCAGTGACTCGAGAGGGGGCTCTCCACCCGGGGAGCTGTTTTTT. As protein: CASSDSRGGSPPGELFF.

The table lists this clonotype with many counts. V is TRBV29-1 and J is TRBJ1-3; a weak D match, TRBD1 (5 bases). Trimming took off 6 bases at V and 2 bases at J, with 11 bases between the two ends. The CDR3 is made up of 13 amino acids. Germline-derived CDR1 and CDR2 are SQVTM and ANQGSEA. The CDR3 sequence is CSVARGAGNTIYF. As DNA, the CDR3 is TGCAGCGTGGCACGGGGGGCTGGAAACACCATATATTTT.

The gene calls are TRBV29-1 and TRBJ1-2; D is uncertain. V lost 8 bases and J 14 bases, leaving 27 bases between the germline ends. The length of the CDR3 is 13 residues. Germline assignment: CDR1 SQVTM and CDR2 ANQGSEA. In nucleotides, the CDR3 is TGCAGCTTCCCCCCCACAGTGGGTGCCGGAGAAACCTTC. Translating gives CSFPPTVGAGETF. The full variable domain, with the rest looked up from reference TRBV29-1 and TRBJ1-2, is SAVISQKPSRDICQRGTSLTIQCQVDSQVTMMFWYRQQPGQSLTLIATANQGSEATYESGFVIDKFPISRPNLTFSTLTVSNMSPEDSSIYLCSFPPTVGAGETFGSGTRLTVV.

Concerning this clonotype itself: The junction differs from germline at one of its ends, possibly a read error. The chain employs TRBV29-1 and TRBJ2-3; perhaps D is TRBD1 or TRBD2 (5 bases each). The germline V gene has CDR1 SQVTM and CDR2 ANQGSEA. The CDR3 loop spans 11 amino acids. DNA for the CDR3: TGCAGCGTTAGTTCCGGGGCTACGCAGTTTTTT. It is translated as CSVSSGATQFF.

This chain connects TRBV29-1 to TRBJ2-7; unclear D gene. Germline values: CDR1 SQVTM, CDR2 ANQGSEA. Trimming removed 4 bases from V and 5 bases from J, with 12 bases in between. The length of the CDR3 is 12 residues. CDR3 protein: CSVAREGNEQYF. Here the CDR3 DNA reads TGCAGCGTTGCTAGGGAAGGGAACGAGCAGTACTTC.

This clonotype was recorded many times. V is TRBV29-1 and J is TRBJ1-1, with D possibly TRBD1 on 6 matching bases. V lost 1 base and J lost 8, with 14 bases in between. The V gene's germline CDR1 is SQVTM and CDR2 ANQGSEA. CDR3 length: 13 residues. The CDR3 loop is CSVEVGNRVEAFF. In DNA, the CDR3 is TGCAGCGTTGAAGTAGGTAACAGGGTGGAAGCTTTCTTT.

The chain joins TRBV7-9 to TRBJ1-2, with D hard to call. V was clipped by 0 bases and J by 8 bases, with 7 bases between them. This CDR3 comprises 12 residues. In germline, CDR1 is SEHNR, CDR2 FQNEAQ (reference sequence). CDR3 amino acids: CASSLAAPGYTF. DNA of the CDR3: TGTGCCAGCAGCTTAGCGGCCCCCGGCTACACCTTC.

This clonotype has ten or more counts. The V and J genes are TRBV10-1 and TRBJ1-2; D is unclear. The V gene's germline CDR1 is WNHNN and CDR2 SYGVQD (reference sequence). Between the trimmed V and J ends, which lost 0 bases and 4 bases, there was a span of 12 bases. This CDR3 region has 15 residues. The CDR3 nucleotides are TGCGCCAGCAGTGAGTCGGGCAGGCCATCCTATGGCTACACCTTC. Its translation is CASSESGRPSYGYTF.

With regard to this clonotype: One end of the junction does not line up with germline, which may come from a read error. The gene calls are TRBV9 and TRBJ2-5; D unclear. Germline loops: CDR1 SGDLS, CDR2 YYNGEE. This CDR3 has 12 amino acids. The CDR3 protein is CASNARAPPVHF. CDR3 nucleotides: TGTGCCAGCAACGCAAGAGCGCCGCCCGTACACTTC.

This clonotype was seen more than once but under ten times. The chain employs TRBV7-9 and TRBJ1-5; the match to TRBD1 covers 7 bases. J was trimmed by 5 bases and V by 1 base; bases with no gene match: 8. CDR1 is SEHNR and CDR2 is FQNEAQ in the germline V gene (reference sequence). CDR3 size: 16 residues. The CDR3 here is CASSLEGTAGDQPQHF. The CDR3, as DNA: TGTGCCAGCAGCTTAGAAGGGACAGCGGGGGATCAGCCCCAGCATTTT.